The sequence of this TCR beta chain was determined in a study of control samples from healthy donors and cancer patients. The table came from immunoSEQ multiplex PCR; TCRdb's copy has only in-frame clones and leaves some out. The repertoire has fewer than 200,000 clones, roughly 93% of them found once; the top ten carry 4.1%. Specimen: blood. This clonotype was obtained from a woman aged 60-75 years in good health.

As DNA, the CDR3 is TGTGCCAGCAGCCGCAACGGGGGGGGGTGGAACAATCAGCCCCAGCATTTT. It yields the protein CASSRNGGGWNNQPQHF. This chain uses TRBV7-2 with TRBJ1-5; weak D call: TRBD1 (5 bases). Germline V gene data show CDR1 as SGHTA and CDR2 as FQGNSA. CDR3 length: 17 amino acids. V lost 5 bases and J lost 3, with 20 bases in between.